Listed here is a single TCR beta chain. Its target is unknown. This sample was taken from a study of blood T cells in healthy people across ages. The use of a sample-barcoded 5' primer and a J-beta primer mix characterized a second PCR of about 6 to 12 cycles. Sequencing of every sample gave 2.5 million or more CDR3-containing paired-end reads. TCRdb itself ran the 5' RACE reads through MiXCR, one entry per CDR3 protein. The sample holds around 800,000 distinct CDR3 sequences, around 45% seen once. Per sample, extraction of total RNA gave at least 5.5 micrograms in every case. Study results and limitations: Older age went with lower TCR beta diversity per million T cells, in a roughly linear way. Lack of knowledge of donor CMV status possibly confounded expanded clonotype changes.

Looked up from germline, CDR1 is SGHRS and CDR2 is YFSETQ. The CDR3 extends over 18 amino acids. V and J are TRBV5-1 and TRBJ2-7, with 10 bases matching TRBD1. The end of the DNA is better explained by TRBJ2-5, so the J call may be wrong. Sequenced input: blood. The receptor's source is a man in his fifties or sixties in good health. The CDR3 here is CASSLGTGGQILQETQYF. The CDR3 coding sequence is TGCGCCAGCAGCTTGGGGACAGGGGGGCAGATCCTCCAAGAGACCCAGTACTTC.